This TCR beta chain was recorded in a study of T-cell memory formation after mild COVID-19. Looking at the study overall: TCR clusters showed largely donor specificity. The study's findings and limits: Researchers found some responding clones in pre-infection memory, a sign that cross-reactive memory joined. Shrinking CD4+ clones resided mostly in CM and EM, and CD8+ ones in EMRA.

This clonotype was seen more than once but under ten times. Its specificity is unknown. The germline gives CDR1 MNHEY, CDR2 SVGAGI. The germline V and J ends were trimmed by 4 bases and 1 base, with 16 bases remaining between them. The CDR3 contains 16 residues. TCRdb ran MiXCR on the 5' RACE reads and lists one entry per CDR3 protein. The sample has approximately 210,000 distinct CDR3 sequences, about 10% seen once; the top ten hold around 2.9%. The chain uses TRBV6-5 and TRBJ1-1; D is uncertain. The TCR was taken from a man between 18 and 29 years old who had mild COVID-19 (a few samples of this study predate the infection). Cell type and time point are not known. What was sequenced was PBMCs or a T cell subset sorted from them (not recorded which). As DNA, the CDR3 is TGTGCCAGCAGTTTCGTGTCAGCGGCAGGGAACACTGAAGCTTTCTTT. Residues: CASSFVSAAGNTEAFF.